The next 17 T cell receptor beta chains were all read from a single sample in a study of CD8+CD57+ T cells in acquired aplastic anemia. Genomic DNA served as template for TCR beta VDJ and CDR3 profiling. MiXCR was run by TCRdb on the reads, yielding one entry per CDR3 protein. The sample gives 80,000 or so distinct CDR3 sequences, approximately 45% of which show up once; around 63% is in the top ten. The sample was sorted CD4+, CD8+, or CD8+CD57+ T cells (not recorded which) from PBMCs. The receptor set was obtained from a human donor in good health, serving as a control.

This clonotype was seen repeatedly, ten times or more. The gene calls are TRBV5-5 and TRBJ1-2, with D maybe TRBD1 (6 bases). The CDR3 has 16 residues. Per germline, CDR1 SGHKS and CDR2 YYEKEE (reference sequence). The ends were cut back, 2 bases at V and 4 bases at J, with 18 bases in the middle. Here the CDR3 reads CASSLGTIQGGYGYTF. DNA for the CDR3: TGTGCCAGCAGCTTAGGCACCATACAGGGTGGCTATGGCTACACCTTC.

Comment on this clonotype: A much larger clone is a single base away; this may be a read error. The rearrangement uses TRBV24-1 and TRBJ1-2; 9 bases agree with TRBD1. Germline V CDR1 and CDR2: KGHDR, SFDVKD. V lost 7 bases, J lost 4 bases, and 15 bases stayed unmatched. The CDR3 consists of 17 residues. This CDR3 is CATRPGQGMLWAYGYTF. The CDR3 nucleotides read TGTGCCACCAGGCCGGGACAGGGTATGTTATGGGCCTATGGCTACACCTTC.

The chain has TRBV7-9 and TRBJ2-1; the match to TRBD2 covers 8 bases. Per the germline V gene, CDR1 is SEHNR and CDR2 is FQNEAQ (reference sequence). The CDR3 has 13 residues. V gave up 0 bases and J gave up 10 bases; unmatched junction bases: 2. The CDR3 sequence is CASSLAVAGEQFF. CDR3 in DNA: TGTGCCAGCAGCTTAGCTGTAGCGGGAGAGCAGTTCTTC.

This chain connects TRBV27 to TRBJ2-7; D may match TRBD1 or TRBD2 (5 bases each). V shed 6 bases and J shed 2 bases, with 8 bases lying between them. The CDR3 has 12 residues. Germline V gene sequence: CDR1 MNHEY, CDR2 SMNVEV (reference sequence). The CDR3 DNA reads as TGTGCCAGCAGGGGACGCACCTACGAGCAGTACTTC. Translation: CASRGRTYEQYF.

The chain has TRBV2 and TRBJ1-4, with D unclear. The DNA end is more similar to TRBJ1-3, so the J call may be wrong. Germline CDR1 SNHLY, CDR2 FYNNEI. CDR3 size: 11 residues. CDR3 bases: TGTGCCAGCGGGCTGGGAAACACCATATATTTT. It yields the protein CASGLGNTIYF.

In DNA form, the CDR3 reads TGTGCCAGTAGTGGCAGGGCCAACTATGGCTACACCTTC. Its translation: CASSGRANYGYTF. This sequence joins TRBV19 and TRBJ1-2; perhaps TRBD1 as D (5 bases). V was trimmed by 5 bases and J by 2 bases, leaving 9 bases between them. CDR3 length equals 13 residues. The germline V gene encodes CDR1 LNHDA and CDR2 SQIVND (reference sequence).

This chain connects TRBV6-4 to TRBJ2-3; 8 bases agree with TRBD2. This CDR3 has 15 residues. The germline V gene encodes CDR1 MRHNA and CDR2 SNTAGT. Trimming removed 8 bases from V and 0 bases from J; junction bases left unmatched: 7. CDR3 sequence (DNA): TGTGCCAGCGCCCAGAGCGGGGGTAGCACAGATACGCAGTATTTT. Its protein product is CASAQSGGSTDTQYF.

This clonotype was recorded many times. This chain connects TRBV10-2 to TRBJ1-5, with TRBD1 as a possible D gene (5 bases). Trimming stripped 7 bases from V and 3 bases from J, with 10 bases between. Per the germline V gene, CDR1 is WSHSY and CDR2 is SAAADI. The CDR3 spans 13 residues. This CDR3 is CASTAGSNQPQHF. The CDR3 region has the DNA TGCGCCAGCACGGCAGGGTCCAATCAGCCCCAGCATTTT.

This rearrangement joins TRBV7-7 to TRBJ2-3; D remains unclear. V was trimmed by 1 base and J by 4 bases, leaving 9 bases between them. This CDR3 has 14 residues. Looked up from germline, CDR1 is SSHAT and CDR2 is FNYEAQ (reference sequence). The CDR3 reads CASSLGAPPDTQYF. The CDR3 DNA reads as TGTGCCAGCAGCTTAGGCGCGCCCCCAGATACGCAGTATTTT.

The rearrangement uses TRBV9 and TRBJ2-1, with no clear D. Looked up from germline, CDR1 is SGDLS and CDR2 is YYNGEE. The CDR3 is 12 residues long. The V gene lost 0 bases and the J gene lost 7 bases, with 5 bases spanning the gap. The DNA for the CDR3 is TGTGCCAGCAGCGTAGTGGCTAATGAGCAGTTCTTC. Residues: CASSVVANEQFF.

This clonotype was detected many times. The chain joins TRBV5-1 to TRBJ1-1; no reliable D call. Per the germline V gene, CDR1 is SGHRS and CDR2 is YFSETQ. This CDR3 comprises 12 residues. Between the trimmed V and J ends, which lost 3 bases and 4 bases, there was a span of 7 bases. The CDR3 DNA sequence: TGCGCCAGCAGCTCCGGAGGCACTGAAGCTTTCTTT. The encoded protein is CASSSGGTEAFF.

This clonotype was counted a single time. A much bigger clone sits one base away, suggesting this may be a read error. The V gene is TRBV5-4, the J gene TRBJ2-7; D might be TRBD2 (7 bases). Looked up from germline, CDR1 is SGHNT and CDR2 is YYREEE (reference sequence). Between the trimmed V and J ends, which lost 1 base and 5 bases, there was a span of 16 bases. The CDR3 spans 15 residues. Here the CDR3 DNA reads TGTGCCAGCAGCTTGAGGGACGGGGGGCAGGACGAGCAGTACTTC. This sequence encodes CASSLRDGGQDEQYF.

This clonotype was recorded many times. V usage is TRBV20-1 and J usage is TRBJ1-1, with D possibly TRBD1 on 5 matching bases. Trimming removed 2 bases at V and 3 bases at J, with 19 bases between. The germline V gene encodes CDR1 DFQATT and CDR2 SNEGSKA (reference sequence). There are 16 residues in the CDR3. The DNA of the CDR3 is TGCAGTGCTAGAATGCAGGGCACAACCAAGGACACTGAAGCTTTCTTT. Translating it yields CSARMQGTTKDTEAFF.

This clonotype was seen a handful of times. V usage is TRBV20-1 and J usage is TRBJ2-7; D ambiguous. This CDR3 has 13 residues. Germline CDR1 DFQATT, CDR2 SNEGSKA (reference sequence). Trimming cost V 2 bases and J 3 bases, with 11 bases left between them. The CDR3 nucleotides are TGCAGTGCTAGATCCAAGGTGAGCTACGAGCAGTACTTC. This translates into CSARSKVSYEQYF.

This chain joins TRBV20-1 and TRBJ1-2; perhaps TRBD1 as D (6 bases). The CDR3 consists of 12 residues. V shed 3 bases and J shed 3 bases, with 8 bases lying between them. Germline-derived CDR1 and CDR2 are DFQATT and SNEGSKA (reference sequence). The CDR3 sequence: CSASGGDYGYTF. CDR3 bases: TGCAGTGCTAGCGGGGGCGACTATGGCTACACCTTC.

The V gene is TRBV10-3, the J gene TRBJ1-4; a possible D gene is TRBD1 (6 bases). The ends were cut back, 8 bases at V and 6 bases at J, with 13 bases in the middle. CDR1 is ENHRY, CDR2 SYGVKD, per germline. The CDR3 contains 13 residues. The CDR3 region is CAIQDRADEKLFF. CDR3 DNA: TGTGCCATCCAGGACAGAGCGGATGAAAAACTGTTTTTT.

This clonotype was counted ten times or more. The gene calls are TRBV6-1 and TRBJ1-5; 7 nucleotides match TRBD1. The V gene end was trimmed by 5 bases and the J gene end by 2 bases; junction bases not matched to a gene: 3. Per germline, CDR1 MNHNS and CDR2 SASEGT. The CDR3 length is 14 residues. Here the CDR3 reads CASSQGGGNQPQHF. The CDR3 DNA reads as TGTGCCAGCAGTCAGGGGGGCGGCAATCAGCCCCAGCATTTT.